The 26 T cell receptor beta chains below all came from one sample that was sequenced in a study of CD8 T cells in Susac syndrome. The RNA, about 0.45 to 1 ug, was put through reverse transcription using random hexamers. TCRdb analysed the immunoSEQ multiplex PCR reads with MiXCR anew, one entry per CDR3 protein. Of about 60,000 distinct CDR3 sequences in the sample, approximately 90% were seen once. Sequencing used CD8+ T cells from PBMCs. These receptors came from a human donor in good health.

V usage is TRBV13 and J usage is TRBJ2-7; D is perhaps TRBD2 (6 bases). The V and J ends lost 5 bases and 0 bases respectively, with 11 bases between them. CDR3 size: 14 residues. Germline V lookup: CDR1 PRHDT, CDR2 FYEKMQ (reference sequence). CDR3 sequence reads: CASSPGLSSYEQYF. The DNA for the CDR3 is TGTGCCAGCAGCCCGGGACTCAGCTCCTACGAGCAGTACTTC.

The gene calls are TRBV11-2 and TRBJ2-1, with unresolved D. Per germline, CDR1 SGHAT and CDR2 FQNNGV. Deletions cut 4 bases from V and 8 bases from J, with 12 bases between. This CDR3 has 13 amino acids. The CDR3 sequence: CASSSRPLHEQFF. CDR3 nucleotide sequence: TGTGCCAGCAGCTCTCGTCCTCTCCATGAGCAGTTCTTC.

Comments on this clonotype: Compared with germline, one end of the junction differs, possibly owing to a read error. The J gene is TRBJ2-2, the V gene TRBV7-3, with 8 bases matching TRBD1. Germline V gene sequence: CDR1 SGHTA, CDR2 FQGTGA. The CDR3 totals 16 residues. CDR3 coding DNA: TGTGCCAGCAGCCTAACCAACAGGGGGTTCGCCGGGGAGCTGTTTTTT. This sequence encodes CASSLTNRGFAGELFF.

The chain carries TRBV27 and TRBJ1-5; D perhaps matches TRBD1 (5 bases). The V gene lost 8 bases and the J gene lost 7 bases, with 15 bases spanning the gap. CDR3 size: 13 residues. CDR1 and CDR2 (germline): MNHEY, SMNVEV (reference sequence). The CDR3 DNA sequence: TGTGCCAGCGCGCATGGGACGGGACAGCCCCAGCATTTT. This sequence encodes CASAHGTGQPQHF.

The rearrangement uses TRBV12-5 and TRBJ1-1; D is ambiguous. This CDR3 spans 11 amino acids. The V and J ends lost 11 bases and 1 base respectively, with 8 bases between them. Germline V lookup: CDR1 LGHNT, CDR2 FRNRAP. The CDR3 region is CALDSNTEAFF. As DNA, the CDR3 is TGTGCTCTTGATTCGAACACTGAAGCTTTCTTT.

V gene TRBV5-1 combines with J gene TRBJ2-7; D gene uncertain. This CDR3 region has 12 residues. V lost 4 bases and J lost 1, with 6 bases in between. The germline V gene encodes CDR1 SGHRS and CDR2 YFSETQ. Here the CDR3 reads CASSVGSYEQYF. CDR3 nucleotides: TGCGCCAGCAGCGTAGGGTCCTACGAGCAGTACTTC.

The V gene is TRBV5-1, the J gene TRBJ2-1; D is possibly TRBD2 (5 bases). Trimming removed 4 bases from V and 10 bases from J, with 18 bases in between. Germline assignment: CDR1 SGHRS and CDR2 YFSETQ. This CDR3 is 14 amino acids long. The CDR3 bases are TGCGCCAGCAGCCCTGACCTATCGGGGTCGGAGCAGTTCTTC. Protein product: CASSPDLSGSEQFF.

The chain carries TRBV20-1 and TRBJ2-3; weak D call: TRBD2 (7 bases). The germline V and J ends were trimmed by 5 bases and 3 bases, with 15 bases remaining between them. There are 14 residues in the CDR3. Per the germline V gene, CDR1 is DFQATT and CDR2 is SNEGSKA (reference sequence). CDR3 residues: CSAGRGGGTDTQYF. In nucleotides, the CDR3 is TGCAGTGCTGGGAGGGGGGGAGGGACAGATACGCAGTATTTT.

The rearrangement joins TRBV6-5 to TRBJ2-3; 7 nucleotides line up with TRBD1. CDR3 length: 14 residues. J gave up 2 bases and V 6 bases, and 5 bases lay outside the gene matches. Germline V gene data show CDR1 as MNHEY and CDR2 as SVGAGI. CDR3 nucleotides: TGTGCCAGCAGCTCGACAGGGACCACAGATACGCAGTATTTT. Protein sequence: CASSSTGTTDTQYF.

This clonotype was found a few times. The chain couples TRBV7-9 to TRBJ2-7; TRBD1 matches 9 bases. This CDR3 comprises 15 residues. The V segment lost 3 bases and the J segment 4 bases; nucleotides outside the gene matches: 7. Germline assignment: CDR1 SEHNR and CDR2 FQNEAQ (reference sequence). The CDR3 loop reads CASSFPGQGDYEQYF. The CDR3 region has the DNA TGTGCCAGCAGCTTCCCGGGACAGGGAGATTACGAGCAGTACTTC.

The genes are TRBV5-5 and TRBJ2-1, with D perhaps matching TRBD1 (5 bases). This CDR3 spans 18 amino acids. Trimming took 1 base from V and 4 from J, leaving 21 bases between them. From germline, CDR1 is SGHKS and CDR2 YYEKEE (reference sequence). The CDR3 is CASSLTVYFRAVYNEQFF. The CDR3 nucleotides are TGTGCCAGCAGCTTGACTGTGTATTTCAGGGCCGTTTACAATGAGCAGTTCTTC. The full variable domain, rest sourced from reference TRBV5-5 and TRBJ2-1, is DAGVTQSPTHLIKTRGQQVTLRCSPISGHKSVSWYQQVLGQGPQFIFQYYEKEERGRGNFPDRFSARQFPNYSSELNVNALLLGDSALYLCASSLTVYFRAVYNEQFFGPGTRLTVL.

The rearrangement uses TRBV9 and TRBJ1-2; tentatively, D is TRBD1 (5 bases). Germline CDR1 is SGDLS and CDR2 is YYNGEE. The CDR3 is made up of 13 amino acids. Trimming took 0 bases from V and 9 from J, leaving 12 bases between them. CDR3 sequence (DNA): TGTGCCAGCAGCGTAGCGGGACCCGGAAGCTACACCTTC. Amino acids: CASSVAGPGSYTF.

The gene calls are TRBV7-2 and TRBJ2-3, with a weak D call TRBD1 (6 bases). The germline CDR1 and CDR2 sequences are SGHTA and FQGNSA. This CDR3 comprises 19 residues. Deletions cut 0 bases from V and 5 bases from J, with 24 bases between. In nucleotides, the CDR3 is TGTGCCAGCAGCTTAGCCCCAATCCAACAGGGCATTTTAGGAGATACGCAGTATTTT. Protein sequence: CASSLAPIQQGILGDTQYF.

This sequence joins TRBV11-2 and TRBJ2-7, with D perhaps matching TRBD1 (6 bases). The CDR3 runs 14 residues. CDR1 is SGHAT and CDR2 is FQNNGV in the germline V gene. The ends were cut back, 1 base at V and 2 bases at J, with 9 bases in the middle. The CDR3 region is CASSLGNRAYEQYF. The CDR3 coding sequence is TGTGCCAGCAGCTTAGGGAACAGGGCCTACGAGCAGTACTTC.

The chain recombines TRBV4-3 with TRBJ1-2; no clear D. The CDR3 totals 16 residues. V lost 0 bases and J 3 bases, leaving 14 bases between the germline ends. CDR1 and CDR2 (germline): LGHNA, YSLEER. In DNA form, the CDR3 reads TGCGCCAGCAGCCAAGATAAGGGAAGGGCCTACTATGGCTACACCTTC. Amino acid sequence: CASSQDKGRAYYGYTF.

The genes are TRBV7-9 and TRBJ2-1; 7 bases align to TRBD1. CDR3 size: 15 residues. V lost 4 bases and J lost 7; bases outside the gene matches: 10. From germline, CDR1 is SEHNR and CDR2 FQNEAQ (reference sequence). For the CDR3, the DNA is TGTGCCAGCAGCTCCCTGGGACAGCGCGTTAATGAGCAGTTCTTC. The encoded protein is CASSSLGQRVNEQFF.

This clonotype is a singleton in its sample. The chain combines TRBV19 with TRBJ2-2; TRBD1 agrees at 7 bases. CDR3 length: 13 residues. V trimming: 10 bases; J trimming: 5 bases; junction bases outside the gene matches: 7. The germline V gene encodes CDR1 LNHDA and CDR2 SQIVND (reference sequence). The chain's CDR3 is CATHRGLTGELFF. For the CDR3, the DNA is TGTGCCACCCACAGGGGATTGACCGGGGAGCTGTTTTTT.

The chain is built from TRBV19 and TRBJ1-1; maybe TRBD1 (6 bases). CDR3 length: 12 residues. Deletions cut 6 bases from V and 7 bases from J, with 12 bases between. The germline V gene encodes CDR1 LNHDA and CDR2 SQIVND (reference sequence). CDR3 DNA sequence: TGTGCCAGTAGCCTTGGGACAATTGAAGCTTTCTTT. Protein product: CASSLGTIEAFF.

The rearrangement joins TRBV6-5 to TRBJ2-2, with a possible D match to TRBD2 (7 bases). Germline V CDR1 and CDR2: MNHEY, SVGAGI. The ends were cut back, 1 base at V and 5 bases at J, with 23 bases in the middle. The CDR3 is made up of 19 amino acids. CDR3 nucleotides: TGTGCCAGCAGTTACTTCGGAGGGGGGGCCAATTTTCGGACCGGGGAGCTGTTTTTT. This encodes CASSYFGGGANFRTGELFF.

J is TRBJ1-6 and V is TRBV7-9; D is uncertain. CDR3 length: 16 residues. Germline V gene data show CDR1 as SEHNR and CDR2 as FQNEAQ (reference sequence). V dropped 6 bases and J dropped 0 bases, with 12 bases sitting between them. The CDR3 protein is CASSGEISSYNSPLHF. The DNA of the CDR3 is TGTGCCAGCAGTGGGGAGATCAGCTCCTATAATTCACCCCTCCACTTT.

The chain links TRBV18 to TRBJ2-1; D is unclear. V lost 0 bases and J 1 base, leaving 7 bases between the germline ends. This CDR3 is built from 15 residues. CDR1 KGHSH and CDR2 LQKENI come from the germline V gene. DNA for the CDR3: TGTGCCAGCTCACCACCTAGCCGATCCTACAATGAGCAGTTCTTC. It yields the protein CASSPPSRSYNEQFF.

Here the CDR3 DNA reads TGCAGCGTTTTGGGGGGAAGGGACAGATCCTACGAGCAGTACTTC. This translates into CSVLGGRDRSYEQYF. The V call is TRBV29-1, the J call TRBJ2-7, with D possibly TRBD1 on 7 matching bases. This CDR3 region has 15 residues. Germline CDR1 SQVTM, CDR2 ANQGSEA. Deletions cut 5 bases from V and 1 base from J, with 18 bases between.

V and J are TRBV5-5 and TRBJ2-7; possible D gene TRBD1, 5 bases. V was trimmed by 4 bases and J by 4 bases, leaving 12 bases between them. The V gene's germline CDR1 is SGHKS and CDR2 YYEKEE (reference sequence). CDR3 length equals 13 residues. The CDR3 DNA sequence: TGTGCCAGCAGCCTGACCAGGGTTTACGAGCAGTACTTC. This gives the protein CASSLTRVYEQYF.

This chain links TRBV6-5 with TRBJ1-6; D is possibly TRBD1 (6 bases). Trimming took 0 bases from V and 8 from J, leaving 11 bases between them. The CDR3 is 15 residues long. Germline V lookup: CDR1 MNHEY, CDR2 SVGAGI. The CDR3 DNA follows: TGTGCCAGCAGTTACTCCCGCGGGGGCTATTCACCCCTCCACTTT. This translates into CASSYSRGGYSPLHF.

This chain uses TRBV5-4 with TRBJ1-2; D might be TRBD1 (6 bases). CDR1 is SGHNT, CDR2 YYREEE, per germline (reference sequence). The germline V and J ends were trimmed by 3 bases and 5 bases, with 14 bases remaining between them. This CDR3 has 14 amino acids. CDR3 coding DNA: TGTGCCAGCAGCTCAACCCAAGGGGGTTATGGCTACACCTTC. It specifies CASSSTQGGYGYTF.

This chain connects TRBV19 to TRBJ2-1; D gene uncertain. The ends were cut back, 3 bases at V and 4 bases at J, with 7 bases in the middle. There are 13 residues in the CDR3. Germline V lookup: CDR1 LNHDA, CDR2 SQIVND (reference sequence). The CDR3 here is CASSIGPYNEQFF. CDR3 nucleotide sequence: TGTGCCAGTAGTATCGGACCGTACAATGAGCAGTTCTTC.